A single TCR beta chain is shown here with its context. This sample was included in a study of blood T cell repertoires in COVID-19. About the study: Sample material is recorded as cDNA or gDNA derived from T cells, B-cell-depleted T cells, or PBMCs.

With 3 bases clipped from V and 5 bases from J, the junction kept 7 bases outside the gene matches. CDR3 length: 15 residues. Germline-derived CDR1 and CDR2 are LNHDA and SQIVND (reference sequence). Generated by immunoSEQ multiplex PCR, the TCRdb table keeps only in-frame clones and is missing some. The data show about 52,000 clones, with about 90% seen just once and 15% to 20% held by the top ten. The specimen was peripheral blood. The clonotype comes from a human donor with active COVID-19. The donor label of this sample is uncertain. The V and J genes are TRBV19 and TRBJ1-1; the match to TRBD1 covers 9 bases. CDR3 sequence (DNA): TGTGCCAGTAGTATCCCGGGACAGGGTGGAACTGAAGCTTTCTTT. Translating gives CASSIPGQGGTEAFF. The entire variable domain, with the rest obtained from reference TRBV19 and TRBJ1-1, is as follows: DGGITQSPKYLFRKEGQNVTLSCEQNLNHDAMYWYRQDPGQGLRLIYYSQIVNDFQKGDIAEGYSVSREKKESFPLTVTSAQKNPTAFYLCASSIPGQGGTEAFFGQGTRLTVV.